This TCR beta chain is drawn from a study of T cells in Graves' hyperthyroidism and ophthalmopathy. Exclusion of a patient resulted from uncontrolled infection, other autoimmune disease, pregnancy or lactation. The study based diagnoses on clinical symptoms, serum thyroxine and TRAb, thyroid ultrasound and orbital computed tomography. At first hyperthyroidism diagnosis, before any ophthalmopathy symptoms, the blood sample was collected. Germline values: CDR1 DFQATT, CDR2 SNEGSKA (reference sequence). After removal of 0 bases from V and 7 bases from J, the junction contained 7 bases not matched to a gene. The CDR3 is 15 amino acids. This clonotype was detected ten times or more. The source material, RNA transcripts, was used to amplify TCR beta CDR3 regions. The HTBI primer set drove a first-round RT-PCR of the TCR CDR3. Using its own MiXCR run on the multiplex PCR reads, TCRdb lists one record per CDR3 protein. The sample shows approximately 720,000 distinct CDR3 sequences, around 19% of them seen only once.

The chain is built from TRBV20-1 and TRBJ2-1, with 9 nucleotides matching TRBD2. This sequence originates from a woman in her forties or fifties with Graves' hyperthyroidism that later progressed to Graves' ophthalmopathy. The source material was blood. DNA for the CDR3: TGCAGTGCTAGAGATCGGCGGGGGGGCACAAATGAGCAGTTCTTC. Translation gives CSARDRRGGTNEQFF.